Listed below are T cell receptor beta chains from one sample, sequenced in a study of response to subunit inactivated influenza vaccine. TCRdb processed the RT-PCR reads anew with MiXCR; each CDR3 protein has one entry. Of about 310,000 distinct CDR3 sequences listed, 21% are singletons. The sequenced sample was PBMCs from blood, obtained 21 months after vaccination. The source is a man aged 45-69 years who received an inactivated influenza vaccine. CDR3s include the opening cysteine and the closing phenylalanine or tryptophan. Clone size, where shown, is once, few, many, or a class for clones that have expanded.

cdr3_length	clone_size	v_call	j_call	cdr3_aa
13	.	TRBV6-2/TRBV6-3	TRBJ2-4	CASSFELRNIQYF
15	.	TRBV4-3	TRBJ2-6	CASSQDLTGANVLTF
14	.	TRBV6-1	TRBJ1-5	CASSARDGNQPQHF
12	many	TRBV12-3/TRBV12-4	TRBJ1-5	CASKGSNQPQHF
12	.	TRBV4-2	TRBJ1-1	CASSQGSGAAFF
14	few	TRBV2	TRBJ1-6	CASSVKQMNSPLHF
15	.	TRBV7-2	TRBJ2-7	CASSSPGQGKYEQYF
15	.	TRBV4-2	TRBJ2-2	CASSYRGQGTGELFF
18	.	TRBV5-4	TRBJ2-5	CASSLGVRGGARGETQYF
15	.	TRBV19	TRBJ1-5	CASSMWGARNQPQHF
14	many	TRBV5-5	TRBJ2-5	CASSLTPGRETQYF
14	.	TRBV20-1	TRBJ2-1	CSASVGPVYNEQFF